These 7 T cell receptor beta chains were sequenced from one sample in a study of post-analysis software for immune sequencing data. Each TCR beta cDNA library carried unique molecular identifiers. TCRdb independently ran MiXCR on the PCR reads; one entry per CDR3 protein. The sample contains a few hundred thousand distinct CDR3 sequences, over 30% of which appear only once. General observations from the study: Relative to controls, patients had about five TRBV segments at higher frequency, with TRBV5-6, TRBV5-1 and TRBV20-1 among these.

Their target antigens are unknown. The specimen was blood. These receptors originate from a girl aged 2-10 years with multiple sclerosis.

This clonotype was counted between two and nine times. The chain employs TRBV2 and TRBJ2-7; D gene ambiguous. Germline V lookup: CDR1 SNHLY, CDR2 FYNNEI. The CDR3 contains 14 residues. Trimming removed 4 bases from V and 6 bases from J, with 16 bases in between. The CDR3 region is CASSGLSPFAEQYF. The CDR3 DNA sequence: TGTGCCAGCAGTGGATTAAGCCCATTTGCCGAGCAGTACTTC.

There are a few counts of this clonotype. The chain has TRBV24-1 and TRBJ2-1; D is undetermined. V was pared by 5 bases and J by 5 bases, with 9 bases between. The CDR3 has 13 amino acids. CDR1 is KGHDR and CDR2 is SFDVKD in the germline V gene. DNA for the CDR3: TGTGCCACCAGTGCCCCGGCGGACAATGAGCAGTTCTTC. This codes for CATSAPADNEQFF.

This clonotype was detected only a few times. Written as DNA, the CDR3 is TGTGCCACCAGCGCAGACAGGGCGGTTCGTGAAAAACTGTTTTTT. This codes for CATSADRAVREKLFF. J is TRBJ1-4 and V is TRBV15; 7 bases are a match to TRBD1. The trim removed 5 bases at V and 7 bases at J, leaving 10 bases unmatched. The CDR3 totals 15 residues. Germline V gene lookup returns CDR1 LNHNV and CDR2 YYDKDF (reference sequence).

This chain links TRBV27 with TRBJ2-7; TRBD1 matches at 8 bases. With 7 bases clipped from V and 7 bases from J, the junction kept 6 bases outside the gene matches. Germline V gives CDR1 MNHEY, CDR2 SMNVEV (reference sequence). The CDR3 sequence is 12 residues long. CDR3 region: CASTGGFGEQYF. CDR3 coding DNA: TGTGCCAGCACAGGGGGCTTCGGGGAGCAGTACTTC.

The chain has TRBV5-1 and TRBJ1-5; a possible D gene is TRBD1 (6 bases). The CDR3 runs to 14 residues. In germline, CDR1 is SGHRS, CDR2 YFSETQ. Trimming took off 4 bases at V and 2 bases at J, with 10 bases between the two ends. The CDR3 DNA reads TGCGCCAGCAGCGCAGGGGTGGGCAATCAGCCCCAGCATTTT. Protein: CASSAGVGNQPQHF.

This clonotype occurred once. The chain uses TRBV7-2 and TRBJ2-3; TRBD2 is a possible D gene (6 bases). Per germline, CDR1 SGHTA and CDR2 FQGNSA. The CDR3 contains 16 residues. V was pared by 1 base and J by 2 bases, with 13 bases between. The CDR3 DNA sequence: TGTGCCAGCAGCTTAGAGAGTAGCGGAAACACAGATACGCAGTATTTT. This encodes CASSLESSGNTDTQYF.

The table lists this clonotype with a few counts. V is TRBV7-9 and J is TRBJ2-3, with a weak D call TRBD2 (6 bases). This CDR3 is 17 amino acids long. Germline loops: CDR1 SEHNR, CDR2 FQNEAQ (reference sequence). V was pared by 6 bases and J by 0 bases, with 19 bases between. CDR3 DNA sequence: TGTGCCAGCAGAGGACCCCCAGCGGGCATGAGCACAGATACGCAGTATTTT. This translates into CASRGPPAGMSTDTQYF. The full variable domain, its missing parts supplied by reference TRBV7-9 and TRBJ2-3, is DTGVSQNPRHKITKRGQNVTFRCDPISEHNRLYWYRQTLGQGPEFLTYFQNEAQLEKSRLLSDRFSAERPKGSFSTLEIQRTEQGDSAMYLCASRGPPAGMSTDTQYFGPGTRLTVL.